This T cell receptor (beta chain) was captured by sequencing in a study of shared clonotypes between healthy human individuals. This CDR3 has 14 amino acids. Trimming cost V 5 bases and J 7 bases, with 17 bases left between them. CDR1 and CDR2 from the germline V gene are MNHEY and SMNVEV (reference sequence). Each cell subset's genomic DNA was divided evenly among several immunoSEQ plates. The input for sorted-subset replicate PCRs was 200 ng DNA, 25,000 to 35,000 T cell genomes. The repertoire was sequenced with immunoSEQ multiplex PCR; TCRdb's copy has only in-frame clones and lacks some. The table records 800,000 to 950,000 clones, approximately 96% of them present only once. To note about this clone: Its matching antigen is unknown.

Positively selected for CCR7, the CD45RO-negative cells used as naive CD8 cells excluded terminally differentiated effector memory CD45RA+ cells. Study-level points and caveats: Estimated richness was generally greater in naive than memory subsets. The expectation was that sequencing depth would affect clonotype sharing among donors.

The rearrangement joins TRBV27 to TRBJ2-5, with D perhaps TRBD1 (5 bases). Material for sequencing was naive CD8+ T cells sorted from blood. The sequence was collected from a man in his thirties or forties in good health. CDR3 amino acids: CASSPSDTNPTQYF. In DNA form, the CDR3 reads TGTGCCAGCAGTCCATCGGACACCAACCCGACCCAGTACTTC.